The 22 T cell receptor beta chains below all came from one sample that was sequenced in a study of breast tumors, draining lymph nodes, adjacent tissues. TCRdb reanalysed the multiplex PCR reads using MiXCR and keeps one entry per CDR3 protein. The table lists around 100,000 distinct CDR3 sequences, 21% of them singletons. Axillary draining lymph nodes of breast cancer patients supplied the node samples. The specimen sequenced was axillary lymph node tissue. The receptors were sampled from a female donor with breast cancer. Some clones in this sample may be carry-over from other donors' samples.

This clonotype has a handful of counts. The rearrangement uses TRBV3-1 and TRBJ1-5; D is ambiguous. CDR1 and CDR2 (germline): LGHDT, YNNKEL (reference sequence). The CDR3 contains 14 residues. V was pared by 3 bases and J by 4 bases, with 10 bases between. DNA of the CDR3: TGTGCCAGCAGCCAGCAAAATGGGAATCAGCCCCAGCATTTT. Encoded protein: CASSQQNGNQPQHF.

This clonotype appeared many times. The chain has TRBV18 and TRBJ2-7; D might be TRBD1 or TRBD2, each matching 6 bases. The V end lost 1 base, the J end lost 6 bases, and 7 bases lay between the germline ends. Germline V gene lookup returns CDR1 KGHSH and CDR2 LQKENI. The CDR3 covers 12 residues. CDR3 protein: CASSPRGAEQYF. In DNA, the CDR3 is TGTGCCAGCTCACCACGGGGGGCCGAGCAGTACTTC.

This clonotype was counted at least ten times. The chain carries TRBV29-1 and TRBJ1-2, with D tentatively TRBD1 (6 bases). CDR3 length: 13 amino acids. The V end was cut by 4 bases, the J end by 6 bases, with 15 bases between. Germline CDR1 is SQVTM and CDR2 is ANQGSEA. The CDR3, as DNA: TGCAGCGTTGGCGGGACAAGCTGGGATGGCTACACCTTC. It is translated as CSVGGTSWDGYTF.

This clonotype was seen repeatedly, ten times or more. The chain carries TRBV7-2 and TRBJ2-5; TRBD1 matches at 9 bases. The germline V gene has CDR1 SGHTA and CDR2 FQGNSA. With V trimmed by 6 bases and J by 5 bases, 16 bases remained unmatched. The CDR3 sequence is 17 residues long. Written as DNA, the CDR3 is TGTGCCAGCAGTCACCCTATTTTACAGGGGGCGGGGGAGACCCAGTACTTC. Protein product: CASSHPILQGAGETQYF.

This clonotype was picked up many times. The chain joins TRBV7-9 to TRBJ2-1, with a weak D call TRBD2 (5 bases). V lost 3 bases and J 8 bases, leaving 11 bases between the germline ends. The length of the CDR3 is 13 residues. Germline CDR1 and CDR2: SEHNR and FQNEAQ (reference sequence). CDR3 nucleotides: TGTGCCAGCAGCTTGGACTCCACGGATGAGCAGTTCTTC. Translated: CASSLDSTDEQFF.

This clonotype was recorded many times. J is TRBJ1-2 and V is TRBV19; D remains ambiguous. The V end lost 6 bases, the J end lost 5 bases, and 10 bases lay between the germline ends. This CDR3 has 12 amino acids. Germline CDR1 LNHDA, CDR2 SQIVND (reference sequence). For the CDR3, the DNA is TGTGCCAGTAGCCCAGGACTTTATGGCTACACCTTC. This codes for CASSPGLYGYTF.

The chain employs TRBV28 and TRBJ1-5, with 8 bases lining up with TRBD1. The CDR3 spans 17 residues. CDR1 is MDHEN, CDR2 SYDVKM, per germline. V shed 8 bases and J 1 base; nucleotides not matched to a gene: 13. CDR3 coding DNA: TGTGCCAGCCAAACCTTCAACAGGGGGGGCAGCAATCAGCCCCAGCATTTT. Its protein is CASQTFNRGGSNQPQHF. Supplemented by reference TRBV28 and TRBJ1-5, the full variable domain reads DVKVTQSSRYLVKRTGEKVFLECVQDMDHENMFWYRQDPGLGLRLIYFSYDVKMKEKGDIPEGYSVSREKKERFSLILESASTNQTSMYLCASQTFNRGGSNQPQHFGDGTRLSIL.

Ten or more counts support this clonotype. This sequence joins TRBV20-1 and TRBJ2-2; 9 nucleotides agree with TRBD1. This CDR3 is 16 amino acids long. Germline assignment: CDR1 DFQATT and CDR2 SNEGSKA (reference sequence). V was clipped by 0 bases and J by 1 base; unmatched bases: 3. CDR3 in DNA: TGCAGTGCTAGAGATAGGGGACAGGGGAACACCGGGGAGCTGTTTTTT. It is translated as CSARDRGQGNTGELFF.

This clonotype was seen a handful of times. The rearrangement joins TRBV28 to TRBJ2-1; the match to TRBD1 covers 9 bases. Looked up from germline, CDR1 is MDHEN and CDR2 is SYDVKM. V shed 5 bases and J 9 bases; nucleotides not matched to a gene: 8. The CDR3 has 14 amino acids. The CDR3 DNA reads TGTGCCAGCAGTATGGACAGGGGTTGGGGTGAGCAGTTCTTC. It yields the protein CASSMDRGWGEQFF.

With regard to this clonotype: One base away lies a much larger clone, so this may be a sequencing read error. The chain uses TRBV19 and TRBJ2-1; 7 bases align to TRBD1. The length of the CDR3 is 14 residues. Germline CDR1 and CDR2: LNHDA and SQIVND (reference sequence). The CDR3 nucleotides read TGTGCCAGTAGTAGGGGACAGACTTTCAATGAGCGGTTCTTC. This encodes CASSRGQTFNERFF.

This clonotype has a count of ten or more. J is TRBJ2-6 and V is TRBV20-1; 9 bases map to TRBD1. V gave up 6 bases and J gave up 0 bases; unmatched junction bases: 9. Germline loops: CDR1 DFQATT, CDR2 SNEGSKA (reference sequence). CDR3 length: 17 residues. The CDR3 spells CSARTAGQGSGANVLTF. Here the CDR3 DNA reads TGCAGTGCCCGGACGGCGGGACAGGGCTCTGGGGCCAACGTCCTGACTTTC.

This clonotype was recorded at least ten times. V usage is TRBV7-9 and J usage is TRBJ2-5; 10 bases agree with TRBD1. V trimming: 4 bases; J trimming: 3 bases; junction bases outside the gene matches: 11. CDR3 length: 17 amino acids. Germline-derived CDR1 and CDR2 are SEHNR and FQNEAQ (reference sequence). The CDR3 region has the DNA TGTGCCAGCAGCTCCTCCGGGACAGGGGAACTAAAAGAGACCCAGTACTTC. It specifies CASSSSGTGELKETQYF. Full variable domain (missing parts from reference TRBV7-9 and TRBJ2-5): DTGVSQNPRHKITKRGQNVTFRCDPISEHNRLYWYRQTLGQGPEFLTYFQNEAQLEKSRLLSDRFSAERPKGSFSTLEIQRTEQGDSAMYLCASSSSGTGELKETQYFGPGTRLLVL.

This clonotype has a count of ten or more. V is TRBV19 and J is TRBJ1-5, with D perhaps TRBD1 (5 bases). The V and J ends lost 2 bases and 6 bases respectively, with 14 bases between them. This CDR3 comprises 15 residues. In germline, CDR1 is LNHDA, CDR2 SQIVND (reference sequence). DNA for the CDR3: TGTGCCAGTAGTATACAGGGTTTGGGCGGTCAGCCCCAGCATTTT. It encodes CASSIQGLGGQPQHF.

This clonotype has at least ten counts. This sequence joins TRBV25-1 and TRBJ2-2; D is undetermined. Trimming stripped 2 bases from V and 3 bases from J, with 7 bases between. This CDR3 spans 14 amino acids. From germline, CDR1 is MGHDK and CDR2 SYGVNS. The CDR3 protein is CASSESGYTGELFF. The CDR3 DNA reads TGTGCCAGCAGTGAAAGTGGTTACACCGGGGAGCTGTTTTTT.

Many counts were recorded for this clonotype. CDR3 nucleotides: TGCAGTGCTAGTTCTAGGGGTTATACCCGGGGGGAGACCCAGTACTTC. As protein: CSASSRGYTRGETQYF. The rearrangement links TRBV20-1 to TRBJ2-5; maybe TRBD2 (6 bases). The length of the CDR3 is 16 residues. The germline CDR1 and CDR2 sequences are DFQATT and SNEGSKA (reference sequence). The V and J ends lost 3 bases and 5 bases respectively, with 22 bases between them.

In its sample, this clonotype was seen many times. This rearrangement joins TRBV5-1 to TRBJ1-2; D perhaps matches TRBD1 (5 bases). V lost 0 bases to trimming and J lost 8 bases, with 17 bases between them. The CDR3 is 15 amino acids. Germline V gene lookup returns CDR1 SGHRS and CDR2 YFSETQ. The CDR3 sequence is CASSLAHDGQGGYTF. In nucleotides, the CDR3 is TGCGCCAGCAGCTTGGCTCATGACGGCCAGGGAGGCTACACCTTC. The full variable domain, with the rest looked up from reference TRBV5-1 and TRBJ1-2, is KAGVTQTPRYLIKTRGQQVTLSCSPISGHRSVSWYQQTPGQGLQFLFEYFSETQRNKGNFPGRFSGRQFSNSRSEMNVSTLELGDSALYLCASSLAHDGQGGYTFGSGTRLTVV.

In this sample, this clonotype turned up many times. The gene calls are TRBV24-1 and TRBJ1-2, with 8 bases aligning to TRBD1. CDR1 KGHDR and CDR2 SFDVKD come from the germline V gene. With V trimmed by 4 bases and J by 8 bases, 8 bases remained unmatched. The CDR3 totals 14 residues. CDR3 region: CATSDPDRAGGYTF. The CDR3 nucleotides are TGTGCCACCAGTGACCCGGACAGGGCGGGAGGCTACACCTTC.

The chain is built from TRBV5-5 and TRBJ1-2, with 8 nucleotides matching TRBD1. V dropped 3 bases and J dropped 7; count of bases not matched to a gene: 8. The CDR3 length is 14 residues. CDR1 is SGHKS, CDR2 YYEKEE, per germline (reference sequence). The CDR3 DNA follows: TGTGCCAGCAGCTCGGACAGGGAGGTACGTGGCTACACCTTC. It codes for CASSSDREVRGYTF. Together with reference TRBV5-5 and TRBJ1-2, the CDR3 gives the full variable domain: DAGVTQSPTHLIKTRGQQVTLRCSPISGHKSVSWYQQVLGQGPQFIFQYYEKEERGRGNFPDRFSARQFPNYSSELNVNALLLGDSALYLCASSSDREVRGYTFGSGTRLTVV.

Of note for this clonotype: A single base separates this from a much larger clone, so it may be a read error. The chain uses TRBV5-1 and TRBJ2-1; 10 bases align to TRBD2. This CDR3 is 19 amino acids long. Germline trimming cut 0 bases from V and 4 bases from J; bases unmatched to any gene: 13. The germline CDR1 and CDR2 sequences are SGHRS and YFSETQ. The CDR3 protein is CASSLVGERGGLRYNEQFF. CDR3 coding DNA: TGCGCCAGCAGCTTGGTCGGGGAGCGGGGGGGCCTTCGATACAATGAGCAGTTCTTC.

This clonotype was detected many times. This sequence joins TRBV7-8 and TRBJ2-7, with TRBD1 matching over 12 bases. From germline, CDR1 is SGHVS and CDR2 FQNEAQ. Trimming cost V 7 bases and J 4 bases; bases outside gene matches: 5. CDR3 length: 14 amino acids. The CDR3 reads CASTRDRGRYEQYF. The DNA of the CDR3 is TGTGCCAGCACCCGGGACAGGGGGCGTTACGAGCAGTACTTC.

Regarding this clonotype: This may be a read error: a much more frequent sequence differs by one nucleotide. The V call is TRBV7-9, the J call TRBJ1-5, with D possibly TRBD1 on 6 matching bases. Looked up from germline, CDR1 is SEHNR and CDR2 is FQNEAQ (reference sequence). The V end lost 11 bases, the J end lost 2 bases, and 16 bases lay between the germline ends. The CDR3 covers 14 residues. CDR3 amino acids: CARGGAFGNQPQHF. CDR3 nucleotides: TGTGCCCGCGGGGGGGCTTTTGGCAATCAGCCCCAGCATTTT.

This clonotype has a count of ten or more. The CDR3, as DNA: TGTGCCAGCAGCTTAACGGCCGGGGAGCTGTTTTTT. Translating gives CASSLTAGELFF. This sequence joins TRBV7-8 and TRBJ2-2; D is uncertain. Germline lookup yields CDR1 SGHVS and CDR2 FQNEAQ. Trimming pared 2 bases from V and 6 bases from J, leaving 4 bases between. This CDR3 is built from 12 residues.